A single sample gave rise to the 5 T cell receptor beta chains below, sequenced in a study of blood T cell repertoires in COVID-19. Generated by immunoSEQ multiplex PCR, the TCRdb table keeps only in-frame clones and is missing some. The table records a few hundred thousand clones, around 86% of them present only once. The specimen was PBMCs or T cells enriched from blood (not recorded which). These receptors all come from a woman aged 45-59 years who had recovered from COVID-19.

The rearrangement uses TRBV7-2 and TRBJ2-3; a weak D match, TRBD2 (5 bases). This CDR3 is built from 15 residues. V lost 5 bases and J lost 7, with 19 bases in between. Germline V lookup: CDR1 SGHTA, CDR2 FQGNSA. CDR3 coding DNA: TGTGCCAGCAGCCTCAGCCCGGCAGCGGCGCATACGCAGTATTTT. This encodes CASSLSPAAAHTQYF.

This clone was picked up one time. This sequence joins TRBV19 and TRBJ1-4; tentatively, D is TRBD1 (5 bases). The germline CDR1 and CDR2 sequences are LNHDA and SQIVND (reference sequence). The CDR3 runs to 17 residues. V gave up 0 bases and J gave up 6 bases, with 17 bases separating them. CDR3 DNA: TGTGCCAGTAGTATAGATCGGTTGGGGAGGGGATATGAAAAACTGTTTTTT. It codes for CASSIDRLGRGYEKLFF.

The chain employs TRBV7-2 and TRBJ1-2; perhaps TRBD1 as D (5 bases). Germline V gene lookup returns CDR1 SGHTA and CDR2 FQGNSA. This CDR3 region has 15 residues. Trimming took 4 bases from V and 2 from J, leaving 14 bases between them. The CDR3 sequence: CASSSRQLINYGYTF. The CDR3 DNA is TGTGCCAGCAGCTCCCGACAGCTGATAAACTATGGCTACACCTTC. Drawing the rest from reference TRBV7-2 and TRBJ1-2, the complete variable domain is GAGVSQSPSNKVTEKGKDVELRCDPISGHTALYWYRQSLGQGLEFLIYFQGNSAPDKSGLPSDRFSAERTGGSVSTLTIQRTQQEDSAVYLCASSSRQLINYGYTFGSGTRLTVV.

As regards this clone: Sequence at one end of the junction differs from germline and may be a read error. CDR3 in DNA: TGTGCCACCAACAGAGACCACGGTAACTATGGCTACACCTTC. As protein: CATNRDHGNYGYTF. The chain carries TRBV15 and TRBJ1-2; D remains ambiguous. The germline CDR1 and CDR2 sequences are LNHNV and YYDKDF (reference sequence). CDR3 length: 14 amino acids.

V gene TRBV5-5 combines with J gene TRBJ2-7, with 9 bases fitting TRBD2. Trimming took 3 bases from V and 9 from J; bases not matched to a gene: 16. CDR1 is SGHKS and CDR2 is YYEKEE in the germline V gene (reference sequence). This CDR3 has 16 residues. DNA for the CDR3: TGTGCCAGCAGCTCCGCCTTGGCGGGAGGGCCTTGGGTGCAGTACTTC. Its translation: CASSSALAGGPWVQYF.